This TCR beta chain was retrieved from a study of CD8 T cells in ankylosing spondylitis. Study-level results: The clones that were linked to disease were reported to be significantly enriched in matched synovial fluid samples from ankylosing spondylitis patients. A motif in TCR beta, a set of fewer than ten highly homologous variants, appeared characteristic of ankylosing spondylitis blood. Previous work reported some of these motif variants in the synovial fluid and blood of reactive arthritis.

To note about this clonotype: Antigen: not known.

Researchers built TCR beta libraries using quantitative 5'-RACE with molecular barcodes. TCRdb called the 5' RACE reads again in MiXCR, with one record for every CDR3 protein. Seen here are 800,000 to 900,000 distinct CDR3 sequences, around 11% observed once, and the top ten hold around 0.51%. Trimming took off 4 bases at V and 4 bases at J, with 12 bases between the two ends. The germline CDR1 and CDR2 sequences are SGHRS and YFSETQ. The CDR3 runs to 13 residues. The V gene is TRBV5-1, the J gene TRBJ2-7; either TRBD1 or TRBD2 may supply D (5 bases each). The TCR originated in a male donor with ankylosing spondylitis. The sequenced sample was blood, either unsorted or a sorted T cell fraction (not recorded which). This CDR3 is CASSTGPRYEQYF. DNA of the CDR3: TGCGCCAGCAGCACGGGACCCAGATACGAGCAGTACTTC.